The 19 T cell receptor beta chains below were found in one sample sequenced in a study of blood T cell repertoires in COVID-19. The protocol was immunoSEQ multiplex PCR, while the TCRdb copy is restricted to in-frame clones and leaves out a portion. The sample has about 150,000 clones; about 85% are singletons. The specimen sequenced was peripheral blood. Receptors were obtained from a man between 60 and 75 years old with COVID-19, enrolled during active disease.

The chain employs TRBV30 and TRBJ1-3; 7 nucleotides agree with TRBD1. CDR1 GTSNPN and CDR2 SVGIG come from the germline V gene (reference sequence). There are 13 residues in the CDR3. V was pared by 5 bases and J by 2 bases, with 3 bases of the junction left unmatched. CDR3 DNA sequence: TGTGCCTGGCCAGGGGGGCCTGGAAACACCATATATTTT. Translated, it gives CAWPGGPGNTIYF.

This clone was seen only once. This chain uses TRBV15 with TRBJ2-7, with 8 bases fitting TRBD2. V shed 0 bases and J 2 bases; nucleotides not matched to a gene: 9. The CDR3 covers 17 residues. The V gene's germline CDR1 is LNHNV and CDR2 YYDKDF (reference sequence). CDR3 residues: CATSRDVVGRATYEQYF. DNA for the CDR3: TGTGCCACCAGCAGAGATGTGGTCGGGAGGGCGACCTACGAGCAGTACTTC.

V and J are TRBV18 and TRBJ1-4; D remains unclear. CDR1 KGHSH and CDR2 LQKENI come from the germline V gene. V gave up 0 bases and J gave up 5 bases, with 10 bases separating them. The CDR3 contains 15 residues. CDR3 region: CASSPPGRKNEKLFF. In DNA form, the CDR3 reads TGTGCCAGCTCACCACCCGGCAGGAAGAATGAAAAACTGTTTTTT.

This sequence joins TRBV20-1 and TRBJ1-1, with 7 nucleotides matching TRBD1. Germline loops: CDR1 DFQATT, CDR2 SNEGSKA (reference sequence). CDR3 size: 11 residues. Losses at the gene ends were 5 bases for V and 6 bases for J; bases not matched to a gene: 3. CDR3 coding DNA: TGCAGTGCTCAGCAGGGGGCTGAAGCTTTCTTT. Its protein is CSAQQGAEAFF.

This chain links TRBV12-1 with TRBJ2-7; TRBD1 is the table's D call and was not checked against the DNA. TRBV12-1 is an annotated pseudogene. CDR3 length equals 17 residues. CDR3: CASSFRGSGTYPYEQYF. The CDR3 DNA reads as TGTGCCAGCAGCTTTCGGGGATCCGGGACATACCCCTACGAGCAGTACTTC.

The CDR3 here is CASSIDRYEQYF. In DNA, the CDR3 is TGTGCCAGCTCCATAGATCGCTACGAGCAGTACTTC. This chain connects TRBV12-3 or TRBV12-4 to TRBJ2-7; the D is unclear. Trimming removed 8 bases at V and 3 bases at J, with 11 bases between. The CDR3 has 12 amino acids.

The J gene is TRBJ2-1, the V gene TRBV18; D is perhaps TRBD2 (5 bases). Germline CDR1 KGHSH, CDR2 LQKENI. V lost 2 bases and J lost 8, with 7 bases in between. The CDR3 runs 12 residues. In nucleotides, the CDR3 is TGTGCCAGCTCACCATTGGGAGATGAGCAGTTCTTC. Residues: CASSPLGDEQFF. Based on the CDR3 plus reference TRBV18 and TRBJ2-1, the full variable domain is NAGVMQNPRHLVRRRGQEARLRCSPMKGHSHVYWYRQLPEEGLKFMVYLQKENIIDESGMPKERFSAEFPKEGPSILRIQQVVRGDSAAYFCASSPLGDEQFFGPGTRLTVL.

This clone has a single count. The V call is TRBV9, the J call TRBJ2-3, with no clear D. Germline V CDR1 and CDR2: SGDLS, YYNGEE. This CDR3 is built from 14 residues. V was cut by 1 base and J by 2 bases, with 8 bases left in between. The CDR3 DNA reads TGTGCCAGCAGCGTAAACCTAGTCACAGATACGCAGTATTTT. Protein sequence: CASSVNLVTDTQYF.

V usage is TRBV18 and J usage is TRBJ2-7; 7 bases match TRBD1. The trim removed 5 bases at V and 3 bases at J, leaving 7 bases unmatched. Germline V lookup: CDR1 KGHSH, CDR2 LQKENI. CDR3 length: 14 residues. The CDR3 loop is CASSEQTGRYEQYF. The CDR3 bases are TGTGCCAGCTCAGAACAGACAGGGCGCTACGAGCAGTACTTC. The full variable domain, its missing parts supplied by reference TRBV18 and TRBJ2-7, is NAGVMQNPRHLVRRRGQEARLRCSPMKGHSHVYWYRQLPEEGLKFMVYLQKENIIDESGMPKERFSAEFPKEGPSILRIQQVVRGDSAAYFCASSEQTGRYEQYFGPGTRLTVT.

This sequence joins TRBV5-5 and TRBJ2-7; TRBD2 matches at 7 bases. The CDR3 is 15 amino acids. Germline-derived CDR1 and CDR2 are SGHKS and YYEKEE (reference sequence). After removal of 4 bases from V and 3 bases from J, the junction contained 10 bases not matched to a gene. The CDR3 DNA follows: TGTGCCAGCAGCCCCCTTCCCGCGGGGGTCTACGAGCAGTACTTC. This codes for CASSPLPAGVYEQYF.

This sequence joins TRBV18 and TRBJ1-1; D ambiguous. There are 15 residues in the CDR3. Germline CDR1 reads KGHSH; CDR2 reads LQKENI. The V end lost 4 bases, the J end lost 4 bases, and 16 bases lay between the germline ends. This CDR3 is CASSLPGLWSTEAFF. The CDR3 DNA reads TGTGCCAGCTCACTCCCGGGGTTATGGAGCACTGAAGCTTTCTTT.

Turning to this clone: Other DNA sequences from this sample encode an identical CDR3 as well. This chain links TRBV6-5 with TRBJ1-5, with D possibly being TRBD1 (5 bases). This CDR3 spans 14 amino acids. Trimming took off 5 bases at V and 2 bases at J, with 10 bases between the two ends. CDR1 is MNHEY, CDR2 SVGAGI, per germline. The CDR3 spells CASSRSGGNQPQHF. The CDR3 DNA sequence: TGTGCCAGCAGTAGATCGGGGGGCAATCAGCCCCAGCATTTT.

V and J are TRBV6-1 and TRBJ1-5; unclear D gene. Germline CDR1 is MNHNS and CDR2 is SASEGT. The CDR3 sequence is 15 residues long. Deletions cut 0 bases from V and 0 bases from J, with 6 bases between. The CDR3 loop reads CASSEAPYSNQPQHF. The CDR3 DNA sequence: TGTGCCAGCAGTGAAGCCCCCTATAGCAATCAGCCCCAGCATTTT.

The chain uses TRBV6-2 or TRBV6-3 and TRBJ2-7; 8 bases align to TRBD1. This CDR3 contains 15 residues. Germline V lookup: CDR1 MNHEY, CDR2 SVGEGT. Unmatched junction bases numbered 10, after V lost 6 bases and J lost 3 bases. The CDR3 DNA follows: TGTGCCAGCAGCTCCTCCGGGACAGGCAACTACGAGCAGTACTTC. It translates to CASSSSGTGNYEQYF.

The CDR3 reads CASTSGLPYNEQFF. DNA of the CDR3: TGTGCCAGCACCTCCGGACTACCCTACAATGAGCAGTTCTTC. The chain uses TRBV7-9 and TRBJ2-1; D may be TRBD2 (6 bases). CDR3 length: 14 amino acids. The germline gives CDR1 SEHNR, CDR2 FQNEAQ (reference sequence). V lost 7 bases to trimming and J lost 2 bases, with 12 bases between them.

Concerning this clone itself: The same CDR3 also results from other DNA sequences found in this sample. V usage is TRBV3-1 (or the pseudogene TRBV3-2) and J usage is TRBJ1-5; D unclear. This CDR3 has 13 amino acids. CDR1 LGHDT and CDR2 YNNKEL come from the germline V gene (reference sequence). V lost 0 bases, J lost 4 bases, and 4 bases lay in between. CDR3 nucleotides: TGTGCCAGCAGCCAAGACAGGAATCAGCCCCAGCATTTT. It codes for CASSQDRNQPQHF.

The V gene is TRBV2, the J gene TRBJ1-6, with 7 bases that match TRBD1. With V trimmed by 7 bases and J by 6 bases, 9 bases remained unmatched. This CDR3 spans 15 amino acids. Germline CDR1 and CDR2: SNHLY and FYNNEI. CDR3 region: CASNGWGQINSPLHF. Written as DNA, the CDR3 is TGTGCCAGCAACGGCTGGGGACAGATTAATTCACCCCTCCACTTT.

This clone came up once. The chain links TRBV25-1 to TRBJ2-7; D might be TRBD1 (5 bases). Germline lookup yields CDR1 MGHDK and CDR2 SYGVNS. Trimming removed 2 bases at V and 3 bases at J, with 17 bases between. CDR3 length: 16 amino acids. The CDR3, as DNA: TGTGCCAGCAGTGAAATCGGTACTGACAGAAACTACGAGCAGTACTTC. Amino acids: CASSEIGTDRNYEQYF.

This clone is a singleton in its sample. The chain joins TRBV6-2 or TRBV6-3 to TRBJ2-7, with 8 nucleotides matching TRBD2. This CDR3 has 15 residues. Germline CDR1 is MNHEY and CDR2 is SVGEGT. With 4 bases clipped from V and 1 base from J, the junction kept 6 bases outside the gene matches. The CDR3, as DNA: TGTGCCAGCAGTTTTCGGGGACTAGTGTCCTACGAGCAGTACTTC. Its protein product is CASSFRGLVSYEQYF.